Each of the 5 T cell receptor beta chains below was sequenced from the same sample in a study of cytomegalovirus exposure and HLA in healthy donors. Researchers ran the PCR with 60 Vbeta and 13 Jbeta primers. Some clones are missing from TCRdb's copy, which holds only in-frame ones; the method was immunoSEQ multiplex PCR. The sample holds about 140,000 clones, over 75% seen once. Material: PBMCs. The receptors stem from a man aged 45-65 years in good health and CMV-seronegative.

This rearrangement joins TRBV5-1 to TRBJ2-7, with no clear D. The germline V and J ends were trimmed by 0 bases and 0 bases, with 7 bases remaining between them. The germline gives CDR1 SGHRS, CDR2 YFSETQ. The CDR3 extends over 14 amino acids. The CDR3, as DNA: TGCGCCAGCAGCTTGGGACTGGTCTCCTACGAGCAGTACTTC. Its translation is CASSLGLVSYEQYF.

This clone turned up a few times. The chain is built from TRBV5-1 and TRBJ2-7, with D tentatively TRBD1 (5 bases). The CDR3 has 14 amino acids. With 0 bases removed from V and 5 bases from J, the gap between germline ends came to 12 bases. Per the germline V gene, CDR1 is SGHRS and CDR2 is YFSETQ. The CDR3 protein is CASSLGAAGNEQYF. The CDR3 DNA reads TGCGCCAGCAGCTTGGGGGCGGCAGGGAACGAGCAGTACTTC.

The chain couples TRBV15 to TRBJ1-1; D perhaps matches TRBD1 (6 bases). Germline V lookup: CDR1 LNHNV, CDR2 YYDKDF (reference sequence). The V end was cut by 0 bases, the J end by 5 bases, with 13 bases between. The CDR3 runs to 15 residues. The CDR3 loop reads CATSRDSGVGTEAFF. CDR3 nucleotides: TGTGCCACCAGCAGAGACTCAGGGGTGGGAACTGAAGCTTTCTTT.

This clone has a handful of counts. The J gene is TRBJ2-5, the V gene TRBV25-1; D is unresolved. This CDR3 region has 15 residues. The V gene lost 4 bases and the J gene lost 4 bases, with 16 bases spanning the gap. Germline V gives CDR1 MGHDK, CDR2 SYGVNS. The CDR3 DNA follows: TGTGCCAGCAGTGGCAGGATCTACGTGTTAGAGACCCAGTACTTC. Protein sequence: CASSGRIYVLETQYF.

The gene calls are TRBV15 and TRBJ2-3, with 14 nucleotides matching TRBD2. The CDR3 consists of 18 residues. CDR1 and CDR2 (germline): LNHNV, YYDKDF (reference sequence). V shed 1 base, J shed 8 bases, and the junction held 11 bases outside the gene matches. CDR3 protein: CATSRARTSGGPQGTQYF. DNA for the CDR3: TGTGCCACCAGCAGAGCGAGGACTAGCGGGGGGCCTCAGGGTACGCAGTATTTT.